Listed here is a single T cell receptor (beta chain). The antigen it recognizes is unknown. Per-nucleotide qualities are absent, and no much larger clonotype sits a single base away. To sequence the TCRbeta CDR3 region, genomic DNA was isolated from the sorted cells. TCRbeta CDR3 regions were sequenced using the immunoSEQ Assay. TCRdb holds this immuneACCESS table with in-frame rearrangements only. Some clones are missing; in checked studies, unresolved V genes explain under half, and the rest has no known cause. This sample holds fewer than 65,000 clones; about 85% were observed only once. The ten largest clonotypes hold just under 0.35% of the sample. The trial excluded patients who had a history of autoimmune disease or were on systemic immunosuppression. Peripheral blood for TCR sequencing was drawn from every dose cohort at baseline, at cycle 4 day 1 and at cycle 7 day 1. The samples were drawn from a first-in-human, open-label, multicenter phase I dose-escalation trial of ivuxolimab. Adults with locally advanced or metastatic melanoma, renal cell, hepatocellular, or head and neck squamous cell carcinoma were enrolled in the trial. Before TCR sequencing, CD4+ and CD8+ T cells were separately sorted from peripheral blood.

V is shortened by 3 bases, J by 5 bases, and the region joining them spans 15 bases. Taken from the germline V gene, the CDR1 and CDR2 loops are SGHRS and YFSETQ. The CDR3 covers 16 residues, taking in both the cysteine and the phenylalanine. The read is trimmed to its CDR3 DNA, 48 bases read in frame from base 1. This specimen comes from a study of OX40 agonist ivuxolimab in advanced cancers. A note on the overall study: Ivuxolimab was a fully human IgG2 agonistic monoclonal antibody targeting the costimulatory receptor OX40 (CD134). Intravenous ivuxolimab was administered to patients every 2 weeks at six dose levels: 0.01, 0.1, 0.3, 1.5, 3 and 10 mg/kg. The purpose of peripheral TCRbeta sequencing was to test whether ivuxolimab changed TCR sequence diversity and led to clonal T-cell expansion. The dose-escalation cohort was about 87% male with a mean age of roughly 60 years, ranging from about 23 to 85. The paper reports the monotherapy dose-escalation portion (N of about 50 patients) of the phase I ivuxolimab trial. Partial responses were achieved by three dose-escalation patients, of whom one had hepatocellular carcinoma and two had cutaneous melanoma. Among the roughly 50 dose-escalation patients, some 20 had hepatocellular carcinoma, approximately 15 melanoma, 9 renal cell carcinoma and 9 head and neck cancer. Prior anti-PD-1, anti-PD-L1 or anti-CTLA-4 therapy was permitted, and about 40% of dose-escalation patients had received checkpoint inhibitors.

Results and caveats for the whole study, not just this receptor: At doses of 0.1 to 3.0 mg/kg, clonal expansion of both CD4+ and CD8+ T cells in blood was seen between baseline and week 6. Which antigens the clonally expanded peripheral T cells were specific for was not determined. Low levels of normalized T-cell clonal expansion were also seen in some nonresponding patients. Partial responders in the 0.1-3.0 mg/kg groups had among the lowest normalized peripheral clonal expansion, especially among CD8+ T cells. After ivuxolimab, expanded clones were on average more numerous among CD8+ T cells than among CD4+ T cells.

Specimen: CD4+ or CD8+ T cells sorted from blood, collected in a trial of the OX40 agonist ivuxolimab. The clonotype was recovered from an adult with an advanced solid tumor such as melanoma, head and neck, liver or kidney cancer. In this chain, TRBV5-1 is recombined with TRBJ1-6; a tentative D match to TRBD1 spans 6 bases. The CDR3 protein is CASSSPTGSNNSPLHF. The nucleotides read TGCGCCAGCAGCTCCCCGACAGGCAGCAATAATTCACCCCTCCACTTT.